A single sample is the source of the 2 T cell receptor beta chains below, sequenced in a study of cytomegalovirus exposure and HLA in healthy donors. The method was immunoSEQ multiplex PCR; TCRdb's version includes in-frame clones alone and lacks a portion of them. The data hold 250,000 to 300,000 clones, with approximately 83% observed a single time. Material for sequencing was PBMCs. These receptors were obtained from a woman younger than 35 in good health and CMV-seronegative.

V usage is TRBV30 and J usage is TRBJ2-2; D unresolved. The V gene lost 2 bases and the J gene lost 5 bases, with 6 bases spanning the gap. Germline V gives CDR1 GTSNPN, CDR2 SVGIG (reference sequence). The CDR3 covers 12 residues. The CDR3 protein is CAWSWSTGELFF. The CDR3 nucleotides are TGTGCCTGGAGTTGGAGTACCGGGGAGCTGTTTTTT.

DNA of the CDR3: TGTGCCAGCTTTTATGGGGGACAGCTGAACTATGGCTACACCTTC. It yields the protein CASFYGGQLNYGYTF. V gene TRBV7-6 combines with J gene TRBJ1-2, with TRBD1 matching over 7 bases. CDR1 is SGHVS and CDR2 is FNYEAQ in the germline V gene. The CDR3 is made up of 15 amino acids. J was trimmed by 2 bases and V by 8 bases; bases with no gene match: 11.